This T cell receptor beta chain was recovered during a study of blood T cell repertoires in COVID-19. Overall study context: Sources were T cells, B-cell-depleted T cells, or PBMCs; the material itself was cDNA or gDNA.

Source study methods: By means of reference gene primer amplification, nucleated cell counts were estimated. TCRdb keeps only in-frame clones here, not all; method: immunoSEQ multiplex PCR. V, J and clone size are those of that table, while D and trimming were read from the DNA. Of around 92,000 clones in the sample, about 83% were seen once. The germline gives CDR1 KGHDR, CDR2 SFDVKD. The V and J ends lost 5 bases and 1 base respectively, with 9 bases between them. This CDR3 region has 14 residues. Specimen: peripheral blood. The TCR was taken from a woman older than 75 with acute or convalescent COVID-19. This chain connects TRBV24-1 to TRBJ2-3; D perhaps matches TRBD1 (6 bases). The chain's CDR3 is CATSGSGGTDTQYF. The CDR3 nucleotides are TGTGCCACCAGTGGCTCAGGGGGCACAGATACGCAGTATTTT.